The clone carrying this T cell receptor (beta chain) was seen repeatedly, ten times or more. Its antigen is unknown. The data were taken from a study of regulatory T cells in long-lasting Graves disease. Building of the TCR beta libraries involved iRepertoire HTBI primers and Arm-PCR of CDR3 regions. TCRdb recomputed calls from the multiplex PCR reads with MiXCR, one row per CDR3 protein. In the table there are under 300,000 distinct CDR3 sequences, roughly 18% of which are singletons. Time point described: newly diagnosed GD, antithyroid drugs for less than 3 months. From PBMCs, RNA was extracted and then used to make the TCR library. Per the germline V gene, CDR1 is LGHDT and CDR2 is YNNKEL (reference sequence). This CDR3 has 15 residues. V was clipped by 2 bases and J by 0 bases, with 10 bases between them. Study observations and caveats: Among persistent patients, a larger number of public clonotypes were shared (about 3,000) than among newly diagnosed patients (about 950). Persistent disease showed a preference for TRBV28, TRBJ1-2 and TRBJ2-5. Sample size, which was small, may have reduced accuracy.

This same sample was also part of a study on T cells in Graves' hyperthyroidism and ophthalmopathy. Per that study: Criteria for exclusion of patients were uncontrolled infection, other autoimmune disease, pregnancy or lactation.

The sample here was peripheral blood mononuclear cells (PBMCs), taken at new diagnosis, from a patient treated with antithyroid drugs. This clonotype originated in a woman in her 30s with Graves disease. The gene calls are TRBV3-1 and TRBJ1-2; D is perhaps TRBD1 (6 bases). The CDR3 DNA follows: TGTGCCAGCAGCCAATGGGGGGGCTCTAACTATGGCTACACCTTC. It is translated as CASSQWGGSNYGYTF.